This T cell receptor beta chain derives from a study of T cell changes during pregnancy in multiple sclerosis. Germline CDR1 and CDR2: SGHDT and YYEEEE. CDR3 length: 16 amino acids. V lost 0 bases and J 3 bases, leaving 13 bases between the germline ends. Only in-frame clones appear in the TCRdb table, and some are missing; sequencing was by immunoSEQ multiplex PCR. This repertoire shows about 8,000 clones, around 87% found once; its top ten account for over 4%. The V call is TRBV5-6, the J call TRBJ1-5; TRBD1 might be the D (6 bases). The material was CD8+ T cells from peripheral blood mononuclear cells, obtained in the first trimester of pregnancy. This TCR was sampled from a female donor in good health, enrolled as a control in a pregnancy study. The CDR3 sequence: CASSLGGAGVNQPQHF. The CDR3, as DNA: TGTGCCAGCAGCTTGGGGGGCGCAGGGGTCAATCAGCCCCAGCATTTT.